A selection of T cell receptor beta chains follows, all from one sample in a study of blood T cell repertoires in COVID-19. Sequencing used immunoSEQ multiplex PCR; TCRdb keeps in-frame clones, though not all of them. The sample lists about 200,000 clones, around four fifths seen once, with less than 9.5% in the top ten. The source material was peripheral blood. The receptors here all came from an elderly woman with COVID-19, enrolled during active disease. Each CDR3 is given with its conserved first and last residue. D genes are given only for firm matches. Not every row has a clone size; where given, it reads once, few, many or a size class.

abundance	v_gene	d_gene	j_gene	len	CDR3aa	CDR3nt
-	TRBV7-8	-	TRBJ1-1	16	CASSLEGRGINTEAFF	TGTGCCAGCAGCTTAGAAGGTCGGGGGATTAACACTGAAGCTTTCTTT
-	TRBV27	-	TRBJ2-7	15	CASSFAAQAHYEQYF	TGTGCCAGCAGTTTCGCTGCGCAGGCCCACTACGAGCAGTACTTC
once	TRBV3-1/TRBV3-2	TRBD2	TRBJ2-2	15	CASSPLSGGPAELFF	TGTGCCAGCAGCCCCCTTTCGGGGGGGCCTGCGGAGCTGTTTTTT
-	TRBV18	-	TRBJ2-3	15	CASSPTGTSTDTQYF	TGTGCCAGCTCACCAACCGGGACTTCCACAGATACGCAGTATTTT
-	TRBV28	-	TRBJ1-6	13	CAGRSSYNSPLHF	TGTGCCGGCCGGAGCTCCTATAATTCACCCCTCCACTTT
-	TRBV18	TRBD1	TRBJ2-7	13	CASSPGQGNEQYF	TGTGCCAGCTCACCGGGACAGGGTAACGAGCAGTACTTC
few	TRBV9	-	TRBJ2-7	13	CASSVESMSGQYF	TGTGCCAGCAGCGTAGAGAGTATGAGCGGGCAGTACTTC
-	TRBV5-1	TRBD2	TRBJ2-3	16	CASRFGTSGPTDTQYF	TGCGCCAGCAGATTTGGGACTAGCGGGCCCACAGATACGCAGTATTTT
-	TRBV28	-	TRBJ2-4	16	CASSLWDPGLKNIQYF	TGTGCCAGCAGTTTATGGGACCCCGGACTCAAAAACATTCAGTACTTC
-	TRBV6-5	-	TRBJ1-2	11	CASSSPLGYTF	TGTGCCAGCAGTTCCCCGTTGGGCTACACCTTC
once	TRBV2	TRBD1	TRBJ1-6	14	CASSDTGANSPLHF	TGTGCCAGCAGTGACACAGGGGCTAATTCACCCCTCCACTTT
-	TRBV7-9	TRBD2	TRBJ2-1	14	CASSLNAGVNEQFF	TGTGCCAGCAGCTTAAACGCGGGGGTCAATGAGCAGTTCTTC
-	TRBV18	-	TRBJ2-7	13	CASSPGETYEQYF	TGTGCCAGCTCACCGGGAGAGACCTACGAGCAGTACTTC
-	TRBV2	-	TRBJ1-6	17	CASKGKLEDSYNSPLHF	TGTGCCAGCAAGGGCAAGTTGGAGGATTCCTATAATTCACCCCTCCACTTT
-	TRBV19	-	TRBJ2-2	14	CASSLQGQAGELFF	TGTGCCAGTAGCCTACAGGGTCAGGCCGGGGAGCTGTTTTTT
-	TRBV2	TRBD1	TRBJ1-1	15	CASRPTGGSNTEAFF	TGTGCCAGCAGACCGACAGGGGGCAGTAACACTGAAGCTTTCTTT
-	TRBV24-1	-	TRBJ2-3	15	CATSDARDFTDTQYF	TGTGCCACCAGTGATGCCCGGGACTTCACAGATACGCAGTATTTT
-	TRBV2	-	TRBJ2-6	13	CASSGRQANVLTF	TGTGCCAGCAGTGGACGACAGGCCAACGTCCTGACTTTC
once	TRBV25-1	TRBD1	TRBJ1-5	13	CASSDRANQPQHF	TGTGCCAGCAGCGACAGGGCCAATCAGCCCCAGCATTTT
once	TRBV5-1	-	TRBJ2-2	15	CASSFIRSDTGELFF	TGCGCCAGCAGCTTTATCAGGTCGGACACCGGGGAGCTGTTTTTT
-	TRBV6-5	TRBD1	TRBJ1-1	15	CASSRGLVMNTEAFF	TGTGCCAGCAGCAGGGGGCTGGTAATGAACACTGAAGCTTTCTTT
-	TRBV27	-	TRBJ2-3	14	CASSLQGSTDTQYF	TGTGCCAGCAGTTTGCAGGGGTCCACAGATACGCAGTATTTT
-	TRBV7-2	TRBD2	TRBJ2-3	17	CASSLGGSGSATDTQYF	TGTGCCAGCAGCTTAGGGGGTAGCGGGAGTGCCACAGATACGCAGTATTTT
-	TRBV29-1	-	TRBJ1-2	12	CSVDGGHYGYTF	TGCAGCGTGGACGGAGGACACTATGGCTACACCTTC
-	TRBV2	-	TRBJ2-5	13	CASSGNREETQYF	TGTGCCAGCAGTGGCAACAGGGAAGAGACCCAGTACTTC
-	TRBV30	-	TRBJ2-6	17	CAWRQETNLSGANVLTF	TGTGCCTGGAGGCAGGAAACAAACCTCTCTGGGGCCAACGTCCTGACTTTC
-	TRBV7-9	-	TRBJ2-3	12	CASTQGRDTQYF	TGTGCCAGCACTCAGGGGCGGGATACGCAGTATTTT
-	TRBV3-1/TRBV3-2	TRBD1	TRBJ1-1	14	CASRTRGTGPEAFF	TGTGCCAGCAGGACTCGAGGGACAGGGCCTGAAGCTTTCTTT
-	TRBV25-1	-	TRBJ2-1	13	CASSERLESEQFF	TGTGCCAGCAGTGAACGGCTAGAATCTGAGCAGTTCTTC
-	TRBV27	TRBD1	TRBJ1-2	17	CASSFKTSGTGWYGYTF	TGTGCCAGCAGTTTCAAAACCTCCGGGACAGGATGGTATGGCTACACCTTC
-	TRBV6-6	TRBD1	TRBJ1-5	15	CASSSGTGGNQPQHF	TGTGCCAGCAGCTCCGGGACAGGGGGCAATCAGCCCCAGCATTTT
-	TRBV10-3	TRBD2	TRBJ2-1	15	CAISMTSGRQNEQFF	TGTGCCATCAGTATGACTAGCGGGAGACAGAATGAGCAGTTCTTC
-	TRBV9	TRBD1	TRBJ1-2	15	CASSASGTGDYGYTF	TGTGCCAGCAGCGCTTCCGGGACAGGGGACTATGGCTACACCTTC
-	TRBV4-2	-	TRBJ1-2	14	CASSQGGQFYGYTF	TGTGCCAGCAGCCAAGGCGGACAGTTCTATGGCTACACCTTC
-	TRBV5-1	TRBD1	TRBJ1-3	14	CASSSTGSGNTIYF	TGCGCCAGCAGCTCGACAGGGTCTGGAAACACCATATATTTT
-	TRBV14	-	TRBJ1-2	13	CASSQARVYGYTF	TGTGCCAGCAGCCAAGCTCGGGTCTATGGCTACACCTTC
-	TRBV24-1	TRBD1	TRBJ1-5	16	CATRGDSEFLHQPQHF	TGTGCCACCAGAGGGGACAGTGAATTCTTGCATCAGCCCCAGCATTTT
-	TRBV11-2	TRBD1	TRBJ2-3	15	CASSIRGQTTDTQYF	TGTGCCAGCAGCATAAGGGGACAGACCACAGATACGCAGTATTTT
-	TRBV11-1	-	TRBJ2-5	12	CASSLWIEAQYF	TGTGCCAGCAGCTTGTGGATCGAGGCCCAGTACTTC
-	TRBV19	-	TRBJ1-5	17	CASSIELPGTINQPQHF	TGTGCCAGTAGTATAGAGCTGCCGGGGACTATCAATCAGCCCCAGCATTTT
-	TRBV4-1	TRBD2	TRBJ2-5	16	CASSQMGTSVSETQYF	TGCGCCAGCAGCCAAATGGGGACTAGCGTCTCAGAGACCCAGTACTTC
-	TRBV7-9	TRBD1	TRBJ2-4	15	CASSFIQGAKNIQYF	TGTGCCAGCAGCTTTATCCAGGGGGCTAAAAACATTCAGTACTTC
-	TRBV19	-	TRBJ1-2	14	CASRSPGKRYGYTF	TGTGCCAGTAGATCACCGGGGAAACGGTATGGCTACACCTTC
-	TRBV29-1	TRBD2	TRBJ2-5	14	CSVGTSGGFETQYF	TGCAGCGTAGGGACTAGCGGGGGGTTTGAGACCCAGTACTTC
once	TRBV12-5	-	TRBJ2-7	14	CASGLGGRSYEQYF	TGTGCTAGTGGTTTGGGGGGCCGCTCCTACGAGCAGTACTTC
once	TRBV7-7	-	TRBJ2-5	15	CASSLGGGGQETQYF	TGTGCTAGCAGCTTGGGGGGTGGGGGACAAGAGACCCAGTACTTC
-	TRBV7-9	TRBD1	TRBJ1-2	15	CASRGNDRGPHGYTF	TGTGCCAGCAGGGGGAATGACAGGGGGCCTCATGGCTACACCTTC